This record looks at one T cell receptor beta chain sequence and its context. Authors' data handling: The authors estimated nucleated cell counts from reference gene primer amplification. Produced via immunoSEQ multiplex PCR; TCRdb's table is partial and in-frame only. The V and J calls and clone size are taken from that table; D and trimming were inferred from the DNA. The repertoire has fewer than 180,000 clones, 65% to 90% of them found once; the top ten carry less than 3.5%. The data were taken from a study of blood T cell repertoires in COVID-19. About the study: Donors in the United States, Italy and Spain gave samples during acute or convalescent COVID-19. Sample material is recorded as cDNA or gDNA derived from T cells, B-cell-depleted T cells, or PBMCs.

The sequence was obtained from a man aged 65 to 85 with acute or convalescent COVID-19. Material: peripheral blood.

CDR3 coding DNA: TGTGCCAGCAGCTACTCGACAGGGGGCACTGAAGCTTTCTTT. Its translation is CASSYSTGGTEAFF. The chain combines TRBV11-2 with TRBJ1-1, with TRBD1 identical over 9 bases. Unmatched junction bases numbered 4, after V lost 4 bases and J lost 4 bases. From germline, CDR1 is SGHAT and CDR2 FQNNGV. The CDR3 length is 14 residues.